This T cell receptor beta chain was sequenced during a study of T cells in women clearing cervical HPV infection. Study at large: HLA type could not be excluded as a confounder.

All donors had a single incident cervical HPV16 infection, not prevalent. Assay used: immunoSEQ multiplex PCR; TCRdb lists only in-frame clones, some missing. The sample totals more than 25,000 clones. V was clipped by 8 bases and J by 5 bases, with 21 bases between them. Germline values: CDR1 PRHDT, CDR2 FYEKMQ (reference sequence). The CDR3 is 15 residues long. As regards this clone: The read ends 3 residues before the CDR3 terminus; that terminus is restored from the germline J gene.

Sequenced material: blood buffy coat. This sequence originates from a woman aged 18-70 years with a cervical HPV16 infection that either progressed to CIN3+ or cleared (not recorded which). The V and J genes are TRBV13 and TRBJ2-5; no clear D. Incomplete CDR3 DNA: TGTGCCAGCGGTTCATCGACTGGCCTACCGGAGACC. Protein sequence: CASGSSTGLPET. The whole CDR3 reads CASGSSTGLPETQYF.